The clone carrying this T cell receptor beta chain came up once. This specimen belongs to a study of blood T cell repertoires in COVID-19. Study-level information: T cells, B-cell-depleted T cells, or PBMCs provided the cDNA or gDNA that served as material.

TCRdb's table, derived via immunoSEQ multiplex PCR, lists solely in-frame clones and lacks some. The data hold about 260,000 clones, with 88% observed a single time. In germline, CDR1 is MNHEY, CDR2 SVGAGI. The length of the CDR3 is 13 residues. The V and J ends lost 2 bases and 7 bases respectively, with 12 bases between them. The sequenced sample consisted of PBMCs or T cells enriched from blood (not recorded which). The V call is TRBV6-5, the J call TRBJ2-7; D is possibly TRBD1 (6 bases). This receptor was identified in a woman between 45 and 65 years old who had recovered from COVID-19. Written as DNA, the CDR3 is TGTGCCAGCAGTTACACAGACAGGTCAGAGCAGTACTTC. It yields the protein CASSYTDRSEQYF.